The 5 T cell receptor beta chains presented below share a single source sample, sequenced in a study of CD8 T cells in Susac syndrome (dated by TCRdb to the late 2010s). Library creation used the immunoSEQ multiplex PCR assay. RNA was extracted with the RNeasy kit and roughly 0.45 to 1 ug was reverse transcribed using random hexamers. TCRdb's own reprocessing of the public reads used fastp at Q25 and MiXCR and kept productive beta chains. Each entry is one CDR3 protein sequence, shown with its most common DNA and genes. The sample includes under 200,000 distinct CDR3 sequences, with 80% to 95% observed a single time. 0.1% to 0.12% of the sample comes from the top ten. The sample comprised CD4+ T cells from PBMCs. All receptors derive from a human donor in good health.

The chain links TRBV12-3 or TRBV12-4 to TRBJ2-1, with 16 bases fitting TRBD2. V gave up 6 bases and J gave up 11 bases; unmatched junction bases: 10. This CDR3 contains 16 residues. The CDR3 loop is CASRGGTSGGARQQFF. Here the CDR3 DNA reads TGTGCCAGCAGAGGCGGGACTAGCGGGGGGGCTCGCCAGCAGTTCTTC.

The V and J genes are TRBV29-1 and TRBJ2-1, with D possibly being TRBD1 or TRBD2 (5 bases each). Deletions cut 4 bases from V and 7 bases from J, with 8 bases between. Germline CDR1 reads SQVTM; CDR2 reads ANQGSEA. The CDR3 contains 11 residues. This chain's CDR3 is CSVGGPNEQFF. In DNA form, the CDR3 reads TGCAGCGTTGGGGGACCGAATGAGCAGTTCTTC.

This clonotype appeared once. The chain uses TRBV3-1 and TRBJ1-5, with a weak D call TRBD1 (6 bases). The CDR3 extends over 15 amino acids. From germline, CDR1 is LGHDT and CDR2 YNNKEL (reference sequence). V lost 1 base and J lost 2, with 9 bases in between. The CDR3 sequence is CASSQAGAGNQPQHF. CDR3 DNA: TGTGCCAGCAGCCAAGCAGGGGCCGGCAATCAGCCCCAGCATTTT.

The V call is TRBV19, the J call TRBJ1-6; possibly TRBD1 for D (6 bases). The CDR3 consists of 15 residues. V was pared by 7 bases and J by 9 bases, with 19 bases between. Germline CDR1 and CDR2: LNHDA and SQIVND (reference sequence). The CDR3 DNA follows: TGTGCCAGTAACCAAGGGGGAGAGGGTCGTTCACCCCTCCACTTT. Translating gives CASNQGGEGRSPLHF.

The chain carries TRBV6-1 and TRBJ2-1; the D gene could be TRBD1 or TRBD2 (5 bases each). There are 12 residues in the CDR3. Germline V CDR1 and CDR2: MNHNS, SASEGT. V shed 9 bases and J shed 5 bases, with 11 bases lying between them. CDR3 DNA sequence: TGTGCCAGGGGGACGGTGAACAATGAGCAGTTCTTC. It encodes CARGTVNNEQFF.